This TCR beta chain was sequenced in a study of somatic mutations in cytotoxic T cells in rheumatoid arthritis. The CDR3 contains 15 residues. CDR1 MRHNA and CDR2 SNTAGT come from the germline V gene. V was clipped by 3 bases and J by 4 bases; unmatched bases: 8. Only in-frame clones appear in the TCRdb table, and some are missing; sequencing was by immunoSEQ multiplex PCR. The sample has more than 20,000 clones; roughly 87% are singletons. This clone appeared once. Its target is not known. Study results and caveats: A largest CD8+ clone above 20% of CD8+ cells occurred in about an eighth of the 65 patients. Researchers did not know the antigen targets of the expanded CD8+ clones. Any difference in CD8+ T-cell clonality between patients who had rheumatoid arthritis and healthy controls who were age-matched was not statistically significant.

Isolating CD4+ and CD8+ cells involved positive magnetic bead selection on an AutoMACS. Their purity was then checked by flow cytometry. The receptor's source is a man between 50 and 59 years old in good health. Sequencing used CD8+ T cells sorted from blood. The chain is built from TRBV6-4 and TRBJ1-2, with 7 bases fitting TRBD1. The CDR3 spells CASSDFNRGGYGYTF. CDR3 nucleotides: TGTGCCAGCAGTGATTTCAACAGGGGAGGCTATGGCTACACCTTC.